This T cell receptor (beta chain) was sequenced in a study of cytomegalovirus exposure and HLA in healthy donors. Study in general: An analysis done earlier identified more than 90 million unique TCR beta sequences from about 179 million T cells. Study-level findings and limits: Some V segments (TRBV6-2 and TRBV6-3 among them) were excluded as indistinguishable. A later analysis reportedly found fewer N-insertions in an Asian-associated ancestry cluster than the roughly 700-donor mean. Specificity of three CMV-associated chains for CMV antigens was verified in vitro.

Comments on this clone: As yet, its antigen is unknown.

CDR3 size: 16 residues. The germline gives CDR1 SGHNT, CDR2 YENEEA. V lost 6 bases, J lost 9 bases, and 13 bases stayed unmatched. Use of 60 Vbeta and 13 Jbeta primers characterized the PCR. Clones were read by immunoSEQ multiplex PCR, and TCRdb kept only the in-frame ones, dropping some. The table includes some 210,000 clones, around 87% detected once. This sequence was found in a man aged 30 to 45 in good health and CMV-seronegative. Material for sequencing was PBMCs. The chain uses TRBV11-3 and TRBJ2-1; 11 bases are shared with TRBD2. CDR3 loop: CASSLQLAGASSEQFF. In nucleotides, the CDR3 is TGTGCCAGCAGTCTCCAACTAGCGGGAGCGTCGAGTGAGCAGTTCTTC.